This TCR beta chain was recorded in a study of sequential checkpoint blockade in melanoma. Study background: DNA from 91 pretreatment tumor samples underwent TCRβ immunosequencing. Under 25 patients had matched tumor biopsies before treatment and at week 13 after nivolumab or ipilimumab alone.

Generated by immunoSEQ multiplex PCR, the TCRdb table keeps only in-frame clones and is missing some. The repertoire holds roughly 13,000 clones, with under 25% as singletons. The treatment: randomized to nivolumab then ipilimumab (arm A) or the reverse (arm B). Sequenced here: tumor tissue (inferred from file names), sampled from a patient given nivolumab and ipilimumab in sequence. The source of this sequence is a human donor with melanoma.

The CDR3 protein is CASSEYGLAGTYEQYF. The CDR3 DNA is TGTGCCAGCAGTGAATATGGACTAGCGGGAACCTACGAGCAGTACTTC. The rearrangement joins TRBV25-1 to TRBJ2-7; 12 bases match TRBD2. V shed 0 bases, J shed 2 bases, and the junction held 2 bases outside the gene matches. Germline V lookup: CDR1 MGHDK, CDR2 SYGVNS. The CDR3 consists of 16 residues.